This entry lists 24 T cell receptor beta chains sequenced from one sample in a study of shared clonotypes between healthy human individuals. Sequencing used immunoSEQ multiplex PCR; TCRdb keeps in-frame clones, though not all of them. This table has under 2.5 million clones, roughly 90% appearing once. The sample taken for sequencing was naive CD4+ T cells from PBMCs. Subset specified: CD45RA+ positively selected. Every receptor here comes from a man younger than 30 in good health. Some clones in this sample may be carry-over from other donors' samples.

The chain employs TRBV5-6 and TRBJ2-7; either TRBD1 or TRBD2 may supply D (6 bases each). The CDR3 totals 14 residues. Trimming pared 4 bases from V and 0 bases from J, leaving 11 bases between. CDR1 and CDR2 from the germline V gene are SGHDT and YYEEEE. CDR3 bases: TGTGCCAGCAGCCAACAGGGAGGCTCCTACGAGCAGTACTTC. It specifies CASSQQGGSYEQYF.

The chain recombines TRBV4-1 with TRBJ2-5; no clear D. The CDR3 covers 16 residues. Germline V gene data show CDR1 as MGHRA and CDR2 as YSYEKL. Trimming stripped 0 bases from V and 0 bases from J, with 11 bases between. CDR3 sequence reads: CASSQDPGGHQETQYF. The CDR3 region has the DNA TGCGCCAGCAGCCAAGATCCCGGCGGACACCAAGAGACCCAGTACTTC.

CDR3 in amino acids: CASSRLAGGRRETQYF. The CDR3 DNA reads as TGTGCCAGCAGCCGACTAGCGGGAGGGCGGCGAGAGACCCAGTACTTC. This sequence joins TRBV11-2 and TRBJ2-5; TRBD2 matches 14 bases. V lost 5 bases, J lost 4 bases, and 6 bases stayed unmatched. The CDR3 is made up of 16 amino acids. From germline, CDR1 is SGHAT and CDR2 FQNNGV.

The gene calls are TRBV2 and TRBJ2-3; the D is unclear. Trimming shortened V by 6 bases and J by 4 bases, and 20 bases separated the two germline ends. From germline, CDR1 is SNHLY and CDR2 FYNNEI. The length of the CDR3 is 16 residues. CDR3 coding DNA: TGTGCCAGCAGCCCCGGGCCAGCGCGTGTCGCAGATACGCAGTATTTT. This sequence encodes CASSPGPARVADTQYF.

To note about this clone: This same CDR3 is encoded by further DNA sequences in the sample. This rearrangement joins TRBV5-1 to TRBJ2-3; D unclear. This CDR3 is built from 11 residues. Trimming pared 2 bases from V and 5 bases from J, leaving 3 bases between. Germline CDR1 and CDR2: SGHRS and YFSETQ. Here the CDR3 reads CASSFLDTQYF. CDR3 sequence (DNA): TGCGCCAGCAGCTTTTTAGATACGCAGTATTTT.

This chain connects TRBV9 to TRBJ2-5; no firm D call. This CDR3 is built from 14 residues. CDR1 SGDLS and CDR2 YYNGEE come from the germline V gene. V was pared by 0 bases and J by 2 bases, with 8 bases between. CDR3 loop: CASSVAAQQETQYF. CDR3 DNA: TGTGCCAGCAGCGTAGCGGCCCAACAAGAGACCCAGTACTTC.

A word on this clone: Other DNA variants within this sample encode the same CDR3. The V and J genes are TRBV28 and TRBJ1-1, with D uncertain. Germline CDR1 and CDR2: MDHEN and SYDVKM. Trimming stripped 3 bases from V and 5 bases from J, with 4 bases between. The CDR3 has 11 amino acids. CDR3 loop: CASSFRTEAFF. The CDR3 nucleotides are TGTGCCAGCAGTTTTCGAACTGAAGCTTTCTTT. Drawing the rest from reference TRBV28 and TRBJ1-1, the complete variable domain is DVKVTQSSRYLVKRTGEKVFLECVQDMDHENMFWYRQDPGLGLRLIYFSYDVKMKEKGDIPEGYSVSREKKERFSLILESASTNQTSMYLCASSFRTEAFFGQGTRLTVV.

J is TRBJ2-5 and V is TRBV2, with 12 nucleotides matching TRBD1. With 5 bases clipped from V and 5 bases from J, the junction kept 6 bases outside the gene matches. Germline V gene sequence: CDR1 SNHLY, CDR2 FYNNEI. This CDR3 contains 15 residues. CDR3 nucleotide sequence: TGTGCCAGCAGTCGTGGGGACAGGGGGCTGGAGACCCAGTACTTC. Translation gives CASSRGDRGLETQYF.

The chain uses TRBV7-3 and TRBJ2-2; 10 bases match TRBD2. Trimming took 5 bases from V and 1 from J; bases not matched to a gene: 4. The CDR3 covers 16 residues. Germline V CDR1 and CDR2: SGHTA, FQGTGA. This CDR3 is CASSPTSGMNTGELFF. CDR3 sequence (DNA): TGTGCCAGCAGCCCCACTAGCGGGATGAACACCGGGGAGCTGTTTTTT.

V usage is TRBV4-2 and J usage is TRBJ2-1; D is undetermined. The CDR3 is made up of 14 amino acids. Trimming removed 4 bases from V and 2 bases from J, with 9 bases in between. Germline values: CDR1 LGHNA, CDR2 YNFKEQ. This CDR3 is CASSPLGTYNEQFF. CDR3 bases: TGTGCCAGCAGCCCCCTGGGGACCTACAATGAGCAGTTCTTC.

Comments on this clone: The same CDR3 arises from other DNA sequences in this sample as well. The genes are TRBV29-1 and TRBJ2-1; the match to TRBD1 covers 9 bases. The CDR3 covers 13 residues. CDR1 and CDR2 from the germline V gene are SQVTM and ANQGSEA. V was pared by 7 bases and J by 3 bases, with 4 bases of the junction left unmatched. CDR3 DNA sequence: TGCAGCGGCCGGGACAGGGACTACAATGAGCAGTTCTTC. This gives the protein CSGRDRDYNEQFF.

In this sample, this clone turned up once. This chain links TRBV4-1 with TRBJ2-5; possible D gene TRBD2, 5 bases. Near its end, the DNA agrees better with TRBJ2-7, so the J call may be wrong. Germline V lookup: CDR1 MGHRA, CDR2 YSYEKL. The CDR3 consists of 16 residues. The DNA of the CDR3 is TGCGCCAGCAGCCAAGGACTACCCCAGAGCTCCTACGAGCAGTACTTC. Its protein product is CASSQGLPQSSYEQYF.

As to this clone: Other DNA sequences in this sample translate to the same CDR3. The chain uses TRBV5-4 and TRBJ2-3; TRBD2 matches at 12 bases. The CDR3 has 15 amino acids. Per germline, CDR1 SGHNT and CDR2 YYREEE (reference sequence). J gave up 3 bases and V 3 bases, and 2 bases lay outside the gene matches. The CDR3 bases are TGTGCCAGCAGCTCGACTAGCGGGAGTACAGATACGCAGTATTTT. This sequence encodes CASSSTSGSTDTQYF. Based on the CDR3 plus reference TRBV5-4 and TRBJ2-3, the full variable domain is ETGVTQSPTHLIKTRGQQVTLRCSSQSGHNTVSWYQQALGQGPQFIFQYYREEENGRGNFPPRFSGLQFPNYSSELNVNALELDDSALYLCASSSTSGSTDTQYFGPGTRLTVL.

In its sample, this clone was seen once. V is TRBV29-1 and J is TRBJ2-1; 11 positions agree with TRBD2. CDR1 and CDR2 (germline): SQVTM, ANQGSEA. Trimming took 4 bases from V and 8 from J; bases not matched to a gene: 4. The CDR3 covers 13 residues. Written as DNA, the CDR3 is TGCAGCGTTGGTGGTAGCGGGAGGGATGAGCAGTTCTTC. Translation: CSVGGSGRDEQFF.

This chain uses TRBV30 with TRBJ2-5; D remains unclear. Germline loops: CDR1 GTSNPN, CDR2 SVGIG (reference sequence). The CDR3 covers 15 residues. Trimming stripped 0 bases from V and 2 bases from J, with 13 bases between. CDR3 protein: CAWSVWAGKQETQYF. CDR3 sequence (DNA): TGTGCCTGGAGTGTCTGGGCCGGAAAGCAAGAGACCCAGTACTTC.

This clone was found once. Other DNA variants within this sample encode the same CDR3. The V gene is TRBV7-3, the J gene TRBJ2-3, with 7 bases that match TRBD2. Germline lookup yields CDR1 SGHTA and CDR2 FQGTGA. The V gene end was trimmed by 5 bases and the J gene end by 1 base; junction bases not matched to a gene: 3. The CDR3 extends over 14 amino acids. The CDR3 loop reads CASSGGGGTDTQYF. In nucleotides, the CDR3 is TGTGCCAGCAGCGGCGGGGGTGGCACAGATACGCAGTATTTT.

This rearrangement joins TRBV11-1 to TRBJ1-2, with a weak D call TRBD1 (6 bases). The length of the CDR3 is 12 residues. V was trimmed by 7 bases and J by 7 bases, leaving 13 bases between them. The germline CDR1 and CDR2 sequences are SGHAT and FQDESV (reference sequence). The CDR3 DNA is TGTGCCAGCAAGGACGGGGGCCCTGGCTACACCTTC. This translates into CASKDGGPGYTF.

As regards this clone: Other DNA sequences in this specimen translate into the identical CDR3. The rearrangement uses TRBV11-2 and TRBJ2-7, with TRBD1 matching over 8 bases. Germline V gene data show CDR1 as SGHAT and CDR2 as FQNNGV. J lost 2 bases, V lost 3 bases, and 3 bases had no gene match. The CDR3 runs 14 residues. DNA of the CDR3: TGTGCCAGCAGCTTCCGGGACAGGACCTACGAGCAGTACTTC. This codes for CASSFRDRTYEQYF.

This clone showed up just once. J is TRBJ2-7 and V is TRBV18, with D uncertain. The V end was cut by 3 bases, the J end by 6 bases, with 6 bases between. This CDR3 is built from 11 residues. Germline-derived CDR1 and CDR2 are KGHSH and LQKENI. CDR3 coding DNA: TGTGCCAGCTCACCCCAGATCGAGCAGTACTTC. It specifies CASSPQIEQYF.

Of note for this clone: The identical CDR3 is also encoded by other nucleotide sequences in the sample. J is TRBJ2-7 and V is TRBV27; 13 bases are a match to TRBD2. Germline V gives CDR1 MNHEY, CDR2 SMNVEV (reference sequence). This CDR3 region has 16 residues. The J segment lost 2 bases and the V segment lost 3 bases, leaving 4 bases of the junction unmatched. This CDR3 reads CASSFSGLAGAYEQYF. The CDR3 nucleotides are TGTGCCAGCAGTTTTTCTGGACTAGCGGGAGCCTACGAGCAGTACTTC.

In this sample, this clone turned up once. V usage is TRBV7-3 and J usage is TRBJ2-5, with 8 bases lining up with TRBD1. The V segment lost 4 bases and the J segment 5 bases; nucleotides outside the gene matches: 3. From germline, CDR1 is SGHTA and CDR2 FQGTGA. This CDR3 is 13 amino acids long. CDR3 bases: TGTGCCAGCAGCTACAACAGGGGGGAGACCCAGTACTTC. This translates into CASSYNRGETQYF.

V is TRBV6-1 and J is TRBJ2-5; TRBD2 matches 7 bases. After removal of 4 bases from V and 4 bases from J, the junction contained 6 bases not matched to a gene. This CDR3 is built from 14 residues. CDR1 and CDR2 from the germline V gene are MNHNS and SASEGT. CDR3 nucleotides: TGTGCCAGCAGTGGACCCGGGAGGATAGAGACCCAGTACTTC. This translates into CASSGPGRIETQYF.

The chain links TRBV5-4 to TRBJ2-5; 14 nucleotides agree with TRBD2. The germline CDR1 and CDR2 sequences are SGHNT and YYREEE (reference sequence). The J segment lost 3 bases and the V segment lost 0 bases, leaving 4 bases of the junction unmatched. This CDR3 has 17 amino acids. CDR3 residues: CASSLAGTSGGKETQYF. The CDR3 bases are TGTGCCAGCAGCTTGGCCGGGACTAGCGGGGGAAAAGAGACCCAGTACTTC.

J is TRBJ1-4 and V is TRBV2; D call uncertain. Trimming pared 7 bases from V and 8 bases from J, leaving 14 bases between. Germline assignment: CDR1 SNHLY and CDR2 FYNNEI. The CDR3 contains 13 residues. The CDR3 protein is CASNLEQREKLFF. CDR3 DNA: TGTGCCAGCAATCTCGAACAAAGGGAAAAACTGTTTTTT.